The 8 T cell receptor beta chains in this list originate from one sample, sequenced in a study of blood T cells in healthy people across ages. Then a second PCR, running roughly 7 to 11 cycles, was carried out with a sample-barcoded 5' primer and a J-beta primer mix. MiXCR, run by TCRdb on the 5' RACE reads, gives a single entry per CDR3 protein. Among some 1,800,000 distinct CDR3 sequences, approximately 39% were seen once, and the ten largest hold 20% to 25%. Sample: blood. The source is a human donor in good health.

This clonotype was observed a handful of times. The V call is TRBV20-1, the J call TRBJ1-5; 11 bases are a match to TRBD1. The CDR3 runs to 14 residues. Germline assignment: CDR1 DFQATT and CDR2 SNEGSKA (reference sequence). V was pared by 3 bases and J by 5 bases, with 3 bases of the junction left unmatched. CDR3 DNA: TGCAGTGCTAGCCCGGGACAGGGGGATCAGCCCCAGCATTTT. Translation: CSASPGQGDQPQHF.

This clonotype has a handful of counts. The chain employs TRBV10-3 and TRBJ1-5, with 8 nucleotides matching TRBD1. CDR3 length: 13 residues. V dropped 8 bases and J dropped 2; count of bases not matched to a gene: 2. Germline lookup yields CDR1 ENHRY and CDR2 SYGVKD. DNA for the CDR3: TGTGCCATCCAGGGACAGGGCAATCAGCCCCAGCATTTT. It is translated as CAIQGQGNQPQHF.

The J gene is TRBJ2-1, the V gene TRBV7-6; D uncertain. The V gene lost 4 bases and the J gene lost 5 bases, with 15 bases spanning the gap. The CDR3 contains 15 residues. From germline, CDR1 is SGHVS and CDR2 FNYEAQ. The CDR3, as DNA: TGTGCCAGCAGCTACGCTCGAACTCTAAACAATGAGCAGTTCTTC. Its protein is CASSYARTLNNEQFF.

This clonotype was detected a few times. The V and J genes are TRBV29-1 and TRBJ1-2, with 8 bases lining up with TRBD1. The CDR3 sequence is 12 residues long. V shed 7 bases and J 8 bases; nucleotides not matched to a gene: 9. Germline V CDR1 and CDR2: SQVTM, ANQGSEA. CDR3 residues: CSAEPAGGGYTF. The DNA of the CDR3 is TGCAGCGCCGAACCCGCAGGGGGCGGCTACACCTTC.

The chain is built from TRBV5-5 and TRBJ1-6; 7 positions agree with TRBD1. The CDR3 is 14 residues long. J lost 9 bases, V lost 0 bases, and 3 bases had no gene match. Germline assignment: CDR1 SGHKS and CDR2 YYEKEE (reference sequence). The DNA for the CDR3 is TGTGCCAGCAGCTTGGTTCAGGGGGGTTCACCCCTCCACTTT. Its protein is CASSLVQGGSPLHF.

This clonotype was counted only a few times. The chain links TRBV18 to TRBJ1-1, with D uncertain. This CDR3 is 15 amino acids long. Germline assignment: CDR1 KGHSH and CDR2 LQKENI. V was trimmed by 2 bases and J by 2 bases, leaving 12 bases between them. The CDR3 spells CASSPSRQANTEAFF. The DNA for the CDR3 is TGTGCCAGCTCACCAAGCCGGCAGGCCAACACTGAAGCTTTCTTT.

CDR3 loop: CASSEVSLYEQYF. CDR3 in DNA: TGTGCCAGCAGTGAGGTCTCCCTATACGAGCAGTACTTC. The chain is built from TRBV6-1 and TRBJ2-7; no definite D call. Germline V gene data show CDR1 as MNHNS and CDR2 as SASEGT. The CDR3 has 13 amino acids. The V end was cut by 3 bases, the J end by 4 bases, with 10 bases between.

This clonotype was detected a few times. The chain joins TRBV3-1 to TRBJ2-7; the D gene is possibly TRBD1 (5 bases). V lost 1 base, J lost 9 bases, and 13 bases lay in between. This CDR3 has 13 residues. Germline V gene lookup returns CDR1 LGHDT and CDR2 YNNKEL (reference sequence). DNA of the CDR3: TGTGCCAGCAGCCAAGGTCGGCCAGGGCGGCAGTACTTC. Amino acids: CASSQGRPGRQYF.